The entry below describes one T cell receptor beta chain. Its target is unknown. Germline V gives CDR1 SGHDT, CDR2 YYEEEE. This CDR3 is 14 amino acids long. The V end was cut by 2 bases, the J end by 1 base, with 9 bases between. This PCR relied on a set of 60 Vbeta primers and 13 Jbeta primers. Method: immunoSEQ multiplex PCR; TCRdb's copy keeps in-frame clones and lacks some. Altogether 100,000 to 150,000 clones are present, 81% being singletons, with the ten largest covering less than 0.75%. The record originates from a study of cytomegalovirus exposure and HLA in healthy donors. General study points: Follow-up analysis found HLA locus-dependent TCR association rates, highest for DRB1 and lowest for HLA-C. Association of a missense DCLRE1C variant with TCR beta V- and J-gene trimming was reported in a later analysis. In a later analysis, HLA-associated beta chains showed higher expansion and lower generation probabilities than comparable chains.

Donors sampled were nominally healthy, though unrecorded immune exposures were likely. The rearrangement links TRBV5-6 to TRBJ1-1, with D hard to call. Specimen: PBMCs. This TCR was recovered from a man between 18 and 29 years old in good health and CMV-seronegative. The CDR3, as DNA: TGTGCCAGCAGCTTAGAGTACTGGAACACTGAAGCTTTCTTT. Translating gives CASSLEYWNTEAFF.